Below are 15 T cell receptor beta chains sequenced from a single sample in a study of control samples from healthy donors and cancer patients. The assay was immunoSEQ multiplex PCR, and TCRdb's table has in-frame clones only and misses some. The repertoire holds approximately 88,000 clones, with approximately 89% as singletons. The sample was blood. The source of these receptors is a woman in her thirties in good health.

The rearrangement links TRBV3-1 (or the pseudogene TRBV3-2) to TRBJ2-5; D is perhaps TRBD2 (5 bases). V shed 3 bases and J shed 7 bases, with 21 bases lying between them. The length of the CDR3 is 16 residues. Germline assignment: CDR1 LGHDT and CDR2 YNNKEL (reference sequence). CDR3 bases: TGTGCCAGCAGCCAGAGAGGAACAACCACGAGCGGGACCCAGTACTTC. Translation: CASSQRGTTTSGTQYF.

The rearrangement links TRBV11-2 to TRBJ1-4, with D unclear. The CDR3 is 19 amino acids. Germline CDR1 reads SGHAT; CDR2 reads FQNNGV. The V gene lost 5 bases and the J gene lost 5 bases, with 27 bases spanning the gap. CDR3 amino acids: CASSPYGSRAVGKNEKLFF. The DNA for the CDR3 is TGTGCCAGCAGCCCTTACGGGAGCCGGGCGGTTGGTAAAAATGAAAAACTGTTTTTT.

V is TRBV18 and J is TRBJ1-2; D is undetermined. The CDR3 runs 17 residues. Per the germline V gene, CDR1 is KGHSH and CDR2 is LQKENI. Trimming removed 8 bases from V and 7 bases from J, with 29 bases in between. For the CDR3, the DNA is TGTGCCAGCACAACACAAGACGGAGGGCGCGTGGAGGGTGGCTACACCTTC. Translated, it gives CASTTQDGGRVEGGYTF.

The rearrangement joins TRBV6-5 to TRBJ2-3; 10 bases map to TRBD1. The CDR3 has 13 amino acids. V trimming: 11 bases; J trimming: 4 bases; junction bases outside the gene matches: 6. Per the germline V gene, CDR1 is MNHEY and CDR2 is SVGAGI. CDR3 sequence (DNA): TGTGCCGCGGACAGGGGGTTTGCAGATACGCAGTATTTT. Translated: CAADRGFADTQYF.

The chain has TRBV6-5 and TRBJ2-3; D possibly uses TRBD1 or TRBD2 (5 bases each). V was clipped by 6 bases and J by 6 bases, with 16 bases between them. This CDR3 comprises 14 residues. Germline V gives CDR1 MNHEY, CDR2 SVGAGI. This CDR3 reads CASRGFGTGDTQYF. CDR3 in DNA: TGTGCCAGCAGGGGCTTCGGGACCGGGGATACGCAGTATTTT.

This clone was detected many times. This chain links TRBV7-9 with TRBJ1-2; no clear D. Germline lookup yields CDR1 SEHNR and CDR2 FQNEAQ (reference sequence). The CDR3 covers 11 residues. Trimming stripped 10 bases from V and 0 bases from J, with 6 bases between. CDR3 coding DNA: TGTGCCATAACAGCTAACTATGGCTACACCTTC. Amino acids: CAITANYGYTF.

The chain carries TRBV6-5 and TRBJ2-3; D might be TRBD2 (5 bases). The V end was cut by 0 bases, the J end by 5 bases, with 9 bases between. Germline CDR1 is MNHEY and CDR2 is SVGAGI. This CDR3 region has 14 residues. Here the CDR3 DNA reads TGTGCCAGCAGTTACTCGATTCGGGGAGATACGCAGTATTTT. This gives the protein CASSYSIRGDTQYF.

The chain combines TRBV15 with TRBJ1-4, with a weak D call TRBD1 (6 bases). Trimming cost V 9 bases and J 5 bases, with 16 bases left between them. Per germline, CDR1 LNHNV and CDR2 YYDKDF (reference sequence). CDR3 length equals 14 residues. CDR3 DNA sequence: TGTGCCACTAGTTACGGGACACGCAATGAAAAACTGTTTTTT. Translation: CATSYGTRNEKLFF.

The gene calls are TRBV25-1 and TRBJ2-5; no reliable D call. The germline CDR1 and CDR2 sequences are MGHDK and SYGVNS. The CDR3 contains 14 residues. Trimming removed 2 bases from V and 0 bases from J, with 7 bases in between. The DNA for the CDR3 is TGTGCCAGCAGTGAACCAGCGTACCAAGAGACCCAGTACTTC. Encoded protein: CASSEPAYQETQYF.

J is TRBJ2-1 and V is TRBV27, with D possibly being TRBD1 or TRBD2 (5 bases each). Germline V CDR1 and CDR2: MNHEY, SMNVEV (reference sequence). The V gene lost 5 bases and the J gene lost 9 bases, with 17 bases spanning the gap. CDR3 length equals 14 residues. The CDR3 region has the DNA TGTGCCAGCAGTCCCTGGGACGGCGGCCGTGAGCAGTTCTTC. Protein product: CASSPWDGGREQFF.

This clone was detected once. The genes are TRBV7-8 and TRBJ2-4, with 11 bases matching TRBD2. The V gene end was trimmed by 4 bases and the J gene end by 2 bases; junction bases not matched to a gene: 4. The CDR3 consists of 16 residues. Per the germline V gene, CDR1 is SGHVS and CDR2 is FQNEAQ. CDR3 sequence: CASSSLAGESKNIQYF. The CDR3 DNA follows: TGTGCCAGCAGCTCACTAGCGGGAGAATCCAAAAACATTCAGTACTTC.

The rearrangement uses TRBV5-1 and TRBJ2-7; 7 bases match TRBD1. The CDR3 loop spans 15 amino acids. J gave up 0 bases and V 4 bases, and 7 bases lay outside the gene matches. The germline gives CDR1 SGHRS, CDR2 YFSETQ. The CDR3 reads CASSLTWDSSYEQYF. CDR3 nucleotides: TGCGCCAGCAGCCTCACTTGGGACAGCTCCTACGAGCAGTACTTC.

This clone appeared a single time. The V call is TRBV15, the J call TRBJ2-5; the D call may be TRBD1 or TRBD2 (5 bases each). The CDR3 covers 13 residues. Germline values: CDR1 LNHNV, CDR2 YYDKDF (reference sequence). Trimming shortened V by 2 bases and J by 5 bases, and 9 bases separated the two germline ends. CDR3 in amino acids: CATSRQGRETQYF. The CDR3 DNA is TGTGCCACCAGCAGACAGGGACGGGAGACCCAGTACTTC.

J is TRBJ1-2 and V is TRBV28; perhaps TRBD1 as D (5 bases). Trimming removed 1 base from V and 4 bases from J, with 7 bases in between. The germline V gene encodes CDR1 MDHEN and CDR2 SYDVKM. The CDR3 length is 13 residues. The DNA of the CDR3 is TGTGCCAGCAGTTTATTGGGGGGCTATGGCTACACCTTC. This gives the protein CASSLLGGYGYTF.

This rearrangement joins TRBV27 to TRBJ2-5; 10 nucleotides align to TRBD2. Losses at the gene ends were 1 base for V and 2 bases for J; bases not matched to a gene: 1. The CDR3 has 15 residues. Germline values: CDR1 MNHEY, CDR2 SMNVEV (reference sequence). CDR3 amino acids: CASSLLAGGQETQYF. The CDR3 region has the DNA TGTGCCAGCAGTTTATTAGCGGGGGGACAAGAGACCCAGTACTTC.